This T cell receptor delta chain was identified during a study of human gamma delta and Vdelta1 T cells. Study-wide results and caveats: Delta One T cells were reportedly polyclonal and broadly cytotoxic against acute myeloid leukemia.

TCRdb reanalysed the PCR reads with CATT. The data show some 13,000 delta-chain clones, roughly 53% seen once. The trim removed 4 bases at V and 0 bases at J, leaving 24 bases unmatched. Germline lookup yields CDR1 TSWWSYY and CDR2 QGS. This CDR3 region has 22 residues. This clone has more than one count but fewer than ten. The antigen is not known. The material sequenced was Vdelta1 gamma-delta T cells from blood grown in culture (DOT cells). This clonotype originated in a human donor in good health. J is TRDJ1 and V is TRDV1; 9 positions match TRDD3. For the CDR3, the DNA is TGTGCTCTTGGGGTCCATCAGGGACCTACCCCTGGGGGATCCGGATACACCGATAAACTCATCTTT. It yields the protein CALGVHQGPTPGGSGYTDKLIF.